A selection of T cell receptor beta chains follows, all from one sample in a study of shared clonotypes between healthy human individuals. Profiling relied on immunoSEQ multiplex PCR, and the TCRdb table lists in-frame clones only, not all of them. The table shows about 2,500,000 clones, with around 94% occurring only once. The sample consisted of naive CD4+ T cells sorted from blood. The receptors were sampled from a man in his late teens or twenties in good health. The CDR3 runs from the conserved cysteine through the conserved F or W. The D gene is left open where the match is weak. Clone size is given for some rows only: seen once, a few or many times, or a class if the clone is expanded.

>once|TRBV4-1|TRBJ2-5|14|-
CASSQPGGAETQYF
TGCGCCAGCAGCCAGCCCGGAGGTGCGGAGACCCAGTACTTC
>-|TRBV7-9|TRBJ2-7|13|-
CASSLAGFNEQYF
TGTGCCAGCAGCTTAGCAGGGTTTAACGAGCAGTACTTC
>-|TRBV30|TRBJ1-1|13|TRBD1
CAWHRGLDTEAFF
TGTGCCTGGCACAGGGGGCTTGACACTGAAGCTTTCTTT
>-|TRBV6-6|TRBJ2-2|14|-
CASSPSKNTGELFF
TGTGCCAGCAGCCCCTCGAAAAACACCGGGGAGCTGTTTTTT
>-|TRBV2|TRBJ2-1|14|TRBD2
CASKGTSGSYEQFF
TGTGCCAGCAAGGGGACTAGCGGCTCGTACGAGCAGTTCTTC
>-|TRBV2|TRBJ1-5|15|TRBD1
CASSETGAGNQPQHF
TGTGCCAGCAGTGAGACAGGGGCCGGCAATCAGCCCCAGCATTTT
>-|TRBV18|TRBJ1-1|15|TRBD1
CASSTGTGMNTEAFF
TGTGCCAGCTCTACCGGGACAGGAATGAACACTGAAGCTTTCTTT
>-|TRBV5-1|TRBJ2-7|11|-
CASSEGDEQYF
TGCGCCAGCAGCGAGGGAGACGAGCAGTACTTC
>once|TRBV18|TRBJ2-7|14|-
CASSPGRNSYEQYF
TGTGCCAGCTCACCAGGACGGAACTCCTACGAGCAGTACTTC
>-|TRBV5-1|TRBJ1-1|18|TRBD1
CASSLGASMTGGRNEAFF
TGCGCCAGCAGCTTGGGGGCCTCGATGACAGGGGGCCGGAATGAAGCTTTCTTT
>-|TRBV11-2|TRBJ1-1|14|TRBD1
CASSQRTGGVWAFF
TGTGCCAGCAGCCAGAGGACAGGGGGAGTGTGGGCTTTCTTT
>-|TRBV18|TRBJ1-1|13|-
CASSPQGTTEAFF
TGTGCCAGCTCACCCCAGGGAACCACTGAAGCTTTCTTT
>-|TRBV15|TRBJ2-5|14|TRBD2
CATSRGGVGETQYF
TGTGCCACCAGCAGGGGGGGGGTCGGAGAGACCCAGTACTTC
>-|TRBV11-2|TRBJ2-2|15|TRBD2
CASSRAGARTGELFF
TGTGCCAGCAGCAGAGCGGGGGCCCGGACCGGGGAGCTGTTTTTT
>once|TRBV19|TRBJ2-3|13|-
CASSIEGTYTQYF
TGTGCCAGTAGTATAGAAGGGACTTATACGCAGTATTTT
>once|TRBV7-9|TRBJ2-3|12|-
CASSLPAEVQYF
TGTGCCAGCAGCTTACCAGCGGAAGTGCAGTATTTT
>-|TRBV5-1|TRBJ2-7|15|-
CASSLTGTSTYEQYF
TGCGCCAGCAGCTTGACGGGTACGTCGACCTACGAGCAGTACTTC
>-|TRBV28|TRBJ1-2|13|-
CASSRRFRRGYTF
TGTGCCAGCAGTCGACGCTTCAGAAGGGGCTACACCTTC
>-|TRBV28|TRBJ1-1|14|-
CASSFSGPKAEAFF
TGTGCCAGCAGTTTTTCAGGGCCTAAGGCTGAAGCTTTCTTT
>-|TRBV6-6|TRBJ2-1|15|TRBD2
CASRSLAGAHNEQFF
TGTGCCAGCAGATCGCTAGCGGGGGCGCACAATGAGCAGTTCTTC
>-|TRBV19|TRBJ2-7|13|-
CASSITGSYEQYF
TGTGCCAGTAGTATCACAGGGTCCTACGAGCAGTACTTC
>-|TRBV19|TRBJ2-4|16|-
CASSISGELAKNIQYF
TGTGCCAGTAGTATCTCCGGGGAGCTAGCCAAAAACATTCAGTACTTC
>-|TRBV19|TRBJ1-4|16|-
CASTLPSVEHNEKLFF
TGTGCCAGTACCCTCCCGAGCGTGGAACATAATGAAAAACTGTTTTTT
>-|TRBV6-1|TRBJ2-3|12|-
CASSEWSQTQYF
TGTGCCAGCAGTGAATGGTCGCAGACGCAGTATTTT
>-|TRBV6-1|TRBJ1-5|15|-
CASSEQGPSNQPQHF
TGTGCCAGCAGTGAACAGGGGCCGAGCAATCAGCCCCAGCATTTT
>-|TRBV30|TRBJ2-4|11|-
CAWGESNIQYF
TGTGCCTGGGGTGAATCGAACATTCAGTACTTC
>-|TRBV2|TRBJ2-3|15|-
CASSELGTSANTQYF
TGTGCCAGCAGTGAACTAGGGACGTCAGCTAATACGCAGTATTTT
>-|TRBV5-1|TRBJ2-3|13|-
CASSLGFADTQYF
TGCGCCAGCAGCTTGGGGTTCGCAGATACGCAGTATTTT
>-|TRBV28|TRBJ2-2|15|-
CATSGGQLNTGELFF
TGTGCCACCTCCGGAGGGCAGCTAAACACCGGGGAGCTGTTTTTT